This T cell receptor (beta chain) was captured in a study of T cell repertoires in cytomegalovirus infection. Remarks on this clonotype: Its antigen remains unidentified.

MiXCR was run by TCRdb on the reads, yielding one entry per CDR3 protein. The repertoire includes more than 350,000 distinct CDR3 sequences, approximately 33% of them detected once, and roughly 13% sits in the top ten. Per the germline V gene, CDR1 is SGHDT and CDR2 is YYEEEE. V gave up 0 bases and J gave up 1 base, with 5 bases separating them. The CDR3 has 13 amino acids. Study-level points and caveats: Carriers of CMV and the relevant HLA type were discriminated by public TCR beta frequency. HLA-C-restricted CMV clonotypes gave the most frequent clonotype in two of eight donors.

The rearrangement links TRBV5-6 to TRBJ2-7; D is unresolved. This clonotype was sampled from a human donor in good health (CMV status not recorded). Some clones in this sample may be carry-over from other donors' samples. The sample consisted of PBMCs. The chain's CDR3 is CASSLALSYEQYF. The CDR3 DNA is TGTGCCAGCAGCTTGGCCCTGTCCTACGAGCAGTACTTC.